The subject of this entry is one TCR beta chain. The ends lost 0 bases at V and 7 bases at J; junction bases unmatched: 9. The CDR3 totals 16 residues. Germline lookup yields CDR1 SGHTS and CDR2 YDEGEE. The record originates from a study of blood T cell repertoires in COVID-19. Some clones are missing from TCRdb's copy, which holds only in-frame ones; the method was immunoSEQ multiplex PCR. The sample includes under 200,000 clones, about 82% of them seen just once. The chain recombines TRBV5-8 with TRBJ2-1; 8 bases line up with TRBD1. The sequenced sample was peripheral blood. This clonotype was obtained from a woman in her 30s with acute or convalescent COVID-19. DNA of the CDR3: TGTGCCAGCAGCTTGGGACAGGGGATGGGTATAAATGAGCAGTTCTTC. It encodes CASSLGQGMGINEQFF.